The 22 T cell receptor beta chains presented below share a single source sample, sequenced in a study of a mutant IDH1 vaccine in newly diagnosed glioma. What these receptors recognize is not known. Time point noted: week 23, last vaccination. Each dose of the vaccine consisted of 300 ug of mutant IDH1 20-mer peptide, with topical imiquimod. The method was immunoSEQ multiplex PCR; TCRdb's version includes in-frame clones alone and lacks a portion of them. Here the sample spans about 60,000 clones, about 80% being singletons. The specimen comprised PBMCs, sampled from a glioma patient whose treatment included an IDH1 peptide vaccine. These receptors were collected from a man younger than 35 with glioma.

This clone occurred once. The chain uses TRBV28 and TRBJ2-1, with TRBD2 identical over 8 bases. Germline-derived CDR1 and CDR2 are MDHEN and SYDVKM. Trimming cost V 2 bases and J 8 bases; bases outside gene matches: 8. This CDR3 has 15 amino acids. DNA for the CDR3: TGTGCCAGCAGTTTACGAGGCGGGAGGCACCATGAGCAGTTCTTC. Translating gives CASSLRGGRHHEQFF.

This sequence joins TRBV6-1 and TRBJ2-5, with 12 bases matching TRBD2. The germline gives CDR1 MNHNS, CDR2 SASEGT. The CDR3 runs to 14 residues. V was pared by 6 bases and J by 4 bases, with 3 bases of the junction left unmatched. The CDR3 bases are TGTGCCAGCAGACTGACTAGCGGGGGAGAGACCCAGTACTTC. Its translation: CASRLTSGGETQYF.

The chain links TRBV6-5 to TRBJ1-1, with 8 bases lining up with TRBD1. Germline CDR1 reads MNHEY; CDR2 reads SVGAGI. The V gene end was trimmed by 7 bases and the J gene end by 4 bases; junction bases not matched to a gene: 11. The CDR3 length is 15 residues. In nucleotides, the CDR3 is TGTGCCAGCAAGAGAACCCGACAGGGGACCACTGAAGCTTTCTTT. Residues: CASKRTRQGTTEAFF.

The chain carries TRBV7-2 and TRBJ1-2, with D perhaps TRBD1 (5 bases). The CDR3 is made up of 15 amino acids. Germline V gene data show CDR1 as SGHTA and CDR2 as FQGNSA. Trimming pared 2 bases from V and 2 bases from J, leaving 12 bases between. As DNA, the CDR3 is TGTGCCAGCAGCTTACCGGGCCAGGGAAACTATGGCTACACCTTC. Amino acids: CASSLPGQGNYGYTF. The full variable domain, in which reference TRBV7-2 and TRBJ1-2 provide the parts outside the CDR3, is GAGVSQSPSNKVTEKGKDVELRCDPISGHTALYWYRQSLGQGLEFLIYFQGNSAPDKSGLPSDRFSAERTGGSVSTLTIQRTQQEDSAVYLCASSLPGQGNYGYTFGSGTRLTVV.

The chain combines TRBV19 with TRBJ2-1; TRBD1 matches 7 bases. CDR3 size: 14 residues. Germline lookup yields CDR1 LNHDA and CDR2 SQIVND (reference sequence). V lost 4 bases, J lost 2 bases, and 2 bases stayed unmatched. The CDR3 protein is CASSTGQAYNEQFF. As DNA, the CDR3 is TGTGCCAGTAGTACAGGACAGGCCTACAATGAGCAGTTCTTC.

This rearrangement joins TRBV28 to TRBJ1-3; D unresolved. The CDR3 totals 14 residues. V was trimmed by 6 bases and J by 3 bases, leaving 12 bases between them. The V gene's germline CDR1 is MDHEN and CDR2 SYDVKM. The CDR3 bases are TGTGCCAGCAGGGTCCTCGGAGGTGGAAACACCATATATTTT. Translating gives CASRVLGGGNTIYF.

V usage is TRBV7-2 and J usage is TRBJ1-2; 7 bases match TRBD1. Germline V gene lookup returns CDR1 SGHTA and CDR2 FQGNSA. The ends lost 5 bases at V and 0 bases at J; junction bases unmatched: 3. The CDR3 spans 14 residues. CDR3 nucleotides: TGTGCCAGCAGCCTAGGGACAGCTAACTATGGCTACACCTTC. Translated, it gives CASSLGTANYGYTF.

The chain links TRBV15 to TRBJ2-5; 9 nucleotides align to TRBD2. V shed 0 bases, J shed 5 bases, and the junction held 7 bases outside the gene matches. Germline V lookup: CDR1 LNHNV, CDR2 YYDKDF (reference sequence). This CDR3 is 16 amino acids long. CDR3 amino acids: CATSRDRVAGAETQYF. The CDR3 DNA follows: TGTGCCACCAGCAGAGATAGGGTAGCGGGAGCGGAGACCCAGTACTTC.

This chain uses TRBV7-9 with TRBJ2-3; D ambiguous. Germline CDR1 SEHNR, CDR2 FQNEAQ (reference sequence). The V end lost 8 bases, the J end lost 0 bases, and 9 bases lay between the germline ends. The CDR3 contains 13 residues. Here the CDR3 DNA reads TGTGCCAGCCAGAGAGAGAGCACAGATACGCAGTATTTT. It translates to CASQRESTDTQYF.

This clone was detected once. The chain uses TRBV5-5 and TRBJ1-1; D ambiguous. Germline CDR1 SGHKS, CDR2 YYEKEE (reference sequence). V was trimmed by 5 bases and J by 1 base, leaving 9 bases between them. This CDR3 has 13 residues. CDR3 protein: CASREDGNTEAFF. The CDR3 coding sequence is TGTGCCAGCAGAGAAGACGGGAACACTGAAGCTTTCTTT.

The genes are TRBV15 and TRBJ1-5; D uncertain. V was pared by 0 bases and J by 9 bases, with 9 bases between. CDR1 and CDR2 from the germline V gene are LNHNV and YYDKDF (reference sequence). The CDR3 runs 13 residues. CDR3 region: CATSRDETMPQHF. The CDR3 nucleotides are TGTGCCACCAGCAGAGATGAGACTATGCCCCAGCATTTT. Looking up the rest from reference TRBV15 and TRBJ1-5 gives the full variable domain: DAMVIQNPRYQVTQFGKPVTLSCSQTLNHNVMYWYQQKSSQAPKLLFHYYDKDFNNEADTPDNFQSRRPNTSFCFLDIRSPGLGDTAMYLCATSRDETMPQHFGDGTRLSIL.

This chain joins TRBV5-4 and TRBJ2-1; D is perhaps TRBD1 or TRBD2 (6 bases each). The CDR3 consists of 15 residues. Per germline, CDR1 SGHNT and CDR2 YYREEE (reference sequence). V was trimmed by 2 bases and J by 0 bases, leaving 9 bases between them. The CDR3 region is CASSLGGTSYNEQFF. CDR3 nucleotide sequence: TGTGCCAGCAGCTTAGGGGGGACCTCCTACAATGAGCAGTTCTTC.

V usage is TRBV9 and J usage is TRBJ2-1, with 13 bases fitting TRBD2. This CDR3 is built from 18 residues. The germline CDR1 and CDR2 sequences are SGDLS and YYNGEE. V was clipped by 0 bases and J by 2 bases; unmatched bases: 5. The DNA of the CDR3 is TGTGCCAGCAGCGTAGAAGTGGGACTAGCGGGGACCTACAATGAGCAGTTCTTC. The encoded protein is CASSVEVGLAGTYNEQFF.

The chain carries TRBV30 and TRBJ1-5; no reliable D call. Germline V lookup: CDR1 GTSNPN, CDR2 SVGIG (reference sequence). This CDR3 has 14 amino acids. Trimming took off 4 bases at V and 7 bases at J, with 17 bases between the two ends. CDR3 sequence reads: CAWNRPGVVQPQHF. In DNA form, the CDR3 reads TGTGCCTGGAATCGCCCTGGGGTAGTCCAGCCCCAGCATTTT.

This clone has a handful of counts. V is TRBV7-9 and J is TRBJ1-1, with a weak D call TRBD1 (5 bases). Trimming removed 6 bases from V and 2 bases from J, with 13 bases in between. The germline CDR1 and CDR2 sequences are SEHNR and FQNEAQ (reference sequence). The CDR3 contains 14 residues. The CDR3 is CASRYDSRNTEAFF. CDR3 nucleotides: TGTGCCAGCAGGTACGACAGCCGAAACACTGAAGCTTTCTTT.

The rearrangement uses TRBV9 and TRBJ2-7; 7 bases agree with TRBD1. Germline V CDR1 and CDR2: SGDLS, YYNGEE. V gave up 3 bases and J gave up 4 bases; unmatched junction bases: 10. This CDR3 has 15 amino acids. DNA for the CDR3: TGTGCCAGCAGCGAGGGACAGTATTACGGGTACGAGCAGTACTTC. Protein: CASSEGQYYGYEQYF.

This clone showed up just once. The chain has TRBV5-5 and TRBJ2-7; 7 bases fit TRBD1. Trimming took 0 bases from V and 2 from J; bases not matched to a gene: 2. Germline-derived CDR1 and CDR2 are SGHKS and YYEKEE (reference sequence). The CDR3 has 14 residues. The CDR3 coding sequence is TGTGCCAGCAGCTTGGCCGGGACAGCCTACGAGCAGTACTTC. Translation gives CASSLAGTAYEQYF.

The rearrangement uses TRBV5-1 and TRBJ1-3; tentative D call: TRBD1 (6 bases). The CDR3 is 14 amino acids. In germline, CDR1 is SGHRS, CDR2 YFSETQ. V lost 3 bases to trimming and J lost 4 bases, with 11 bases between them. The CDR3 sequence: CASSWGQSGNTIYF. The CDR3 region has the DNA TGCGCCAGCAGCTGGGGACAATCCGGAAACACCATATATTTT. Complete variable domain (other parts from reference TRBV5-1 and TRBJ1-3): KAGVTQTPRYLIKTRGQQVTLSCSPISGHRSVSWYQQTPGQGLQFLFEYFSETQRNKGNFPGRFSGRQFSNSRSEMNVSTLELGDSALYLCASSWGQSGNTIYFGEGSWLTVV.

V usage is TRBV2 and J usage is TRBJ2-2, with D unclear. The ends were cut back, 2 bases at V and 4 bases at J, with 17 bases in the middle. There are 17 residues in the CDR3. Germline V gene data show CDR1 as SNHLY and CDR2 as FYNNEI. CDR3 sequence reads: CASSEQDPRVGTGELFF. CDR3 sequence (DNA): TGTGCCAGCAGTGAACAGGACCCTCGCGTTGGCACCGGGGAGCTGTTTTTT.

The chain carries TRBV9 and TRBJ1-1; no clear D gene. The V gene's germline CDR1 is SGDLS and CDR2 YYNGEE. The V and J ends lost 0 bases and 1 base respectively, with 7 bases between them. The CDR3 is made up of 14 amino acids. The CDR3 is CASSVGQQNTEAFF. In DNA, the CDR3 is TGTGCCAGCAGCGTAGGGCAGCAGAACACTGAAGCTTTCTTT.

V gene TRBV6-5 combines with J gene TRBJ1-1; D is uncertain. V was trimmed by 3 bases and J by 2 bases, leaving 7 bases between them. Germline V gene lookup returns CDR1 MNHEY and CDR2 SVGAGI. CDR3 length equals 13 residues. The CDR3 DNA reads TGTGCCAGCAGTTATTCCCAAAACACTGAAGCTTTCTTT. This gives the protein CASSYSQNTEAFF.

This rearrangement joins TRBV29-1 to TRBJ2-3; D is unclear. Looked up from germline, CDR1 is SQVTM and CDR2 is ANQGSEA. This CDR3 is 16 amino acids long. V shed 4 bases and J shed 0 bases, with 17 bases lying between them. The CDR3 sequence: CSVVHLWATSTDTQYF. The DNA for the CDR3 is TGCAGCGTTGTACATTTATGGGCCACTAGCACAGATACGCAGTATTTT.